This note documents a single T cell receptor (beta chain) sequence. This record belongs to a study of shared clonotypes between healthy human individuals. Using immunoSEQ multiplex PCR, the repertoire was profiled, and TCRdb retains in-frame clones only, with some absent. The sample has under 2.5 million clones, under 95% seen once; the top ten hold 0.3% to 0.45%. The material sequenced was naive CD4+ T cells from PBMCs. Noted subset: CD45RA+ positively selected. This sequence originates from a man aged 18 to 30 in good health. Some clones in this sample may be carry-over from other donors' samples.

Here the CDR3 reads CASSLGGQSGANVLTF. CDR3 coding DNA: TGTGCCAGCAGCCTGGGGGGACAGTCTGGGGCCAACGTCCTGACTTTC. The chain couples TRBV5-6 to TRBJ2-6, with D tentatively TRBD1 (7 bases). V dropped 4 bases and J dropped 1 base, with 12 bases sitting between them. This CDR3 is 16 amino acids long. CDR1 and CDR2 (germline): SGHDT, YYEEEE.